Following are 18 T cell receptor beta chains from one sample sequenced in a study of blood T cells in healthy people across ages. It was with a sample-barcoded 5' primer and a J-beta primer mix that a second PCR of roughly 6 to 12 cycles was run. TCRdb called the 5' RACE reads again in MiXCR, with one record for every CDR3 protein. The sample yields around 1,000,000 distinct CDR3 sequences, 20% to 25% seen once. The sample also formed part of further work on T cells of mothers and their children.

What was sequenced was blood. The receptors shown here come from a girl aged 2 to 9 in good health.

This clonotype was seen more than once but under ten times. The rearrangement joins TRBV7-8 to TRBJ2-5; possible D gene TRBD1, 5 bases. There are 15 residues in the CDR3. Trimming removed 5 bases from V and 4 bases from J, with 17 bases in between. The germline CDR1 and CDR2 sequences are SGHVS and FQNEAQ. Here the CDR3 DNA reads TGTGCCAGCAGCAGCTACCCGGACAAGCTAGAGACCCAGTACTTC. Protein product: CASSSYPDKLETQYF.

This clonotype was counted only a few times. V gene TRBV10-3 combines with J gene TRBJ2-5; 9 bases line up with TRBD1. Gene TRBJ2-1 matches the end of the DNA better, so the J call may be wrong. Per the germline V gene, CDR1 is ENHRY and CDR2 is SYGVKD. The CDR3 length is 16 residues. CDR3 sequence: CAISFTGTGLGNEQFF. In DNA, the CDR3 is TGTGCCATCTCTTTTACCGGGACAGGGCTTGGCAATGAGCAGTTCTTC.

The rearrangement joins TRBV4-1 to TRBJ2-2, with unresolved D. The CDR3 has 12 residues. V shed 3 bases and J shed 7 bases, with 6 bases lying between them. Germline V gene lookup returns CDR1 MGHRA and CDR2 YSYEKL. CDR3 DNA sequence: TGCGCCAGCAGCCAGCATAACGGGGAGCTGTTTTTT. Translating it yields CASSQHNGELFF.

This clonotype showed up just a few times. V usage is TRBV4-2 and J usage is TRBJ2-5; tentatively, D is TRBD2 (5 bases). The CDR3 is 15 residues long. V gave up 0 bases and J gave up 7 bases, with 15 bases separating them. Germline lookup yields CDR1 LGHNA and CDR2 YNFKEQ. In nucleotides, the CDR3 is TGTGCCAGCAGCCAAGAGACGGACTCTTTGTGGACCCAGTACTTC. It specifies CASSQETDSLWTQYF.

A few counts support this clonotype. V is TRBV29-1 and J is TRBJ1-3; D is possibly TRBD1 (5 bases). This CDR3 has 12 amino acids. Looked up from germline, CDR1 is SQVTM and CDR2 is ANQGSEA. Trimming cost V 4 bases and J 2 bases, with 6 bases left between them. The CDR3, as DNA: TGCAGCGTTGGACAGCCTGGAAACACCATATATTTT. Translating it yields CSVGQPGNTIYF. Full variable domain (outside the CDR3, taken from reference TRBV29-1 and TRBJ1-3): SAVISQKPSRDICQRGTSLTIQCQVDSQVTMMFWYRQQPGQSLTLIATANQGSEATYESGFVIDKFPISRPNLTFSTLTVSNMSPEDSSIYLCSVGQPGNTIYFGEGSWLTVV.

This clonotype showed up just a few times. The CDR3 nucleotides read TGCGCCAGCAGCTGGGGGCGACTAGCGGGTCAAGAGACCCAGTACTTC. Translation: CASSWGRLAGQETQYF. The chain employs TRBV5-1 and TRBJ2-5; 10 bases are a match to TRBD2. The CDR3 is 16 residues long. The germline V gene has CDR1 SGHRS and CDR2 YFSETQ. V gave up 3 bases and J gave up 2 bases; unmatched junction bases: 7.

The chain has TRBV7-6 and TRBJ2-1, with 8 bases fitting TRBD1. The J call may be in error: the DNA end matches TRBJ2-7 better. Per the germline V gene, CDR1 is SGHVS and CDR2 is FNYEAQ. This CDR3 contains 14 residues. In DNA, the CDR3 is TGTGCCAGCAGCCAGATAGACAGGGGCGACGAGCAGTACTTC. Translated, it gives CASSQIDRGDEQYF.

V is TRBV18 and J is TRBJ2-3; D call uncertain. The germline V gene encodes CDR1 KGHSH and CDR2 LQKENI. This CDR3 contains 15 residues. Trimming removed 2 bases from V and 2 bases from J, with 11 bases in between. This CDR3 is CASSPKREYTDTQYF. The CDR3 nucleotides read TGTGCCAGCTCACCAAAACGTGAATACACAGATACGCAGTATTTT.

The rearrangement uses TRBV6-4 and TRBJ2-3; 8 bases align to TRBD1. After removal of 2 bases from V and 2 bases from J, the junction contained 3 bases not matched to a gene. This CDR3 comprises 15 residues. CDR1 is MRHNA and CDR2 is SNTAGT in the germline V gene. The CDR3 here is CASSDGQGDTDTQYF. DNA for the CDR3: TGTGCCAGCAGTGACGGACAGGGAGACACAGATACGCAGTATTTT.

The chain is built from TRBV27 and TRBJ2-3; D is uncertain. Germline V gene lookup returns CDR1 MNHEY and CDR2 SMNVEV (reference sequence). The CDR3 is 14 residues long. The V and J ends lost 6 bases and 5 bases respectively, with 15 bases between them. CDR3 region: CASREWSVEDTQYF. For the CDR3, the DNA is TGTGCCAGCAGGGAGTGGAGTGTAGAAGATACGCAGTATTTT.

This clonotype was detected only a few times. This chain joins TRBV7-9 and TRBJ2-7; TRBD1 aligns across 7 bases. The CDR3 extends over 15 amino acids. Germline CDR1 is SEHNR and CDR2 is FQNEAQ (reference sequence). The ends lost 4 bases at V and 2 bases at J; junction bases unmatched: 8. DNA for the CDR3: TGTGCCAGCAGCTCTACAGGGGCCCATCCCTACGAGCAGTACTTC. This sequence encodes CASSSTGAHPYEQYF.

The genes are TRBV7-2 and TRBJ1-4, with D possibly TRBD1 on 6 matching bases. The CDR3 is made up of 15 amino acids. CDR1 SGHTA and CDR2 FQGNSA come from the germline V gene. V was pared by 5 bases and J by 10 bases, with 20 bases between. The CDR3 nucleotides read TGTGCCAGCAGCCTTCTGGGGACCAAGGGGGTAAAACTGTTTTTT. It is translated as CASSLLGTKGVKLFF.

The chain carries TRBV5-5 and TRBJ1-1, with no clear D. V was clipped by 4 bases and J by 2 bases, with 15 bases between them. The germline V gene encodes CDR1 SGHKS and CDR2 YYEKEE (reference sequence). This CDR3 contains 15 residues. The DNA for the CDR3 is TGTGCCAGCAGCCCGACGCTCCAGGTTAACACTGAAGCTTTCTTT. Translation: CASSPTLQVNTEAFF.

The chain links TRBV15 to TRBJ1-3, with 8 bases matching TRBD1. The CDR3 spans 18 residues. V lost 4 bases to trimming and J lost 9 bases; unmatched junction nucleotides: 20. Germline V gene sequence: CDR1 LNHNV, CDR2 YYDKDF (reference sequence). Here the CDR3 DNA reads TGTGCCACCAGCACAAACAGGGGGAGGGAGGAAAGAAACATCACCATATATTTT. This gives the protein CATSTNRGREERNITIYF.

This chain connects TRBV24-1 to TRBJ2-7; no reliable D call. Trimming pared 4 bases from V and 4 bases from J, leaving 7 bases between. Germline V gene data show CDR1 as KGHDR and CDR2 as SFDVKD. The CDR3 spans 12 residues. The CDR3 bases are TGTGCCACCAGTGACGGACCATACGAGCAGTACTTC. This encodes CATSDGPYEQYF.

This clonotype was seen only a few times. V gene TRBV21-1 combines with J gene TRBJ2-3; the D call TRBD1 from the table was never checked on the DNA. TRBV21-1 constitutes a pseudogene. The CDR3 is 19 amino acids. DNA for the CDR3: TGTGCCAGCAGCCGTACTCCGAATAGCCGGGACGGGCGTTCAGATACGCAGTATTTT. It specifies CASSRTPNSRDGRSDTQYF.

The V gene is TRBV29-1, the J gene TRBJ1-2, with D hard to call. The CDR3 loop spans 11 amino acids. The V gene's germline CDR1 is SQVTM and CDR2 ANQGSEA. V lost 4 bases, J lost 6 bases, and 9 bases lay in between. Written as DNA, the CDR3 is TGCAGCGTTGGTTCTGAGGATGGCTACACCTTC. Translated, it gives CSVGSEDGYTF.

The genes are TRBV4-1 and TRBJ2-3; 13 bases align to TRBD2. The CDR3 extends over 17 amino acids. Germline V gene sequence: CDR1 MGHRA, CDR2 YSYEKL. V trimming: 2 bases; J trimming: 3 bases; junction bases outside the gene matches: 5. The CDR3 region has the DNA TGCGCCAGCAGCCAATCTGGGACTAGCGGGGTGACAGATACGCAGTATTTT. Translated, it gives CASSQSGTSGVTDTQYF.